This is a list of T cell receptor beta chains from one sample in a study of blood T cells in healthy people across ages. MiXCR was run by TCRdb on the 5' RACE reads, yielding one entry per CDR3 protein. The sample consists of 1.5 million to 2 million distinct CDR3 sequences, about 30% of them appearing once. Sequenced material: blood. These receptors were obtained from a woman aged 25 to 45 in good health. Each CDR3 is given without its conserved first and last residue. A D gene is named only where the DNA matches it firmly. Clone size, where shown, is once, few, many, or a class for clones that have expanded.

V gene	clone size	D gene	J gene	CDR3 protein
TRBV7-7	-	-	TRBJ2-5	ASSLSGRPGLETQY
TRBV5-4	-	TRBD2	TRBJ2-3	ASSLDLAGEADTQY
TRBV10-3	many	-	TRBJ2-3	AISESAPDTQY
TRBV5-5	few	TRBD1	TRBJ1-2	ASSLPGQGRSGYT
TRBV20-1	many	TRBD1	TRBJ2-4	SAGTGGLKNIQY
TRBV5-1	few	TRBD2	TRBJ2-3	ASSLAAGLAGLNTRY
TRBV7-9	few	-	TRBJ2-3	AGSLDRTDTQY
TRBV2	-	-	TRBJ1-1	ASSEETGKRTEAF
TRBV7-2	few	TRBD2	TRBJ2-5	ASSLGLAGDNEQY
TRBV7-2	few	TRBD2	TRBJ2-7	ASSLQGTSGSHEQY
TRBV5-5	-	-	TRBJ1-2	ASSLGATGNYGYT
TRBV12-3/TRBV12-4	many	TRBD1	TRBJ2-7	ASSWTGPVEQY
TRBV3-1	many	-	TRBJ1-1	ASSEAGFFAF
TRBV7-3	-	-	TRBJ1-2	ASSPGPSSIMITYT
TRBV24-1	few	-	TRBJ2-6	ATSDTTGPGANVLT
TRBV11-2	-	-	TRBJ1-6	ASSSRVFNSPLH
TRBV2	-	TRBD2	TRBJ2-7	ASSDGRLAQSSYGQY